This TCR beta chain was identified during a study of blood T cell repertoires in COVID-19. Study as a whole: Sample material is recorded as cDNA or gDNA derived from T cells, B-cell-depleted T cells, or PBMCs.

Methods used by the authors: Nucleated cell counts were estimated from reference gene primer amplification. The data were produced by immunoSEQ multiplex PCR, yet TCRdb's version contains in-frame clones alone and is incomplete. V and J calls and clone size come straight from that table; D and trimming were deduced from the DNA. The data contain roughly 430,000 clones, 70% to 90% of them singletons. Participants spanned ages about 18 to 100 years and resided in roughly 22 US areas. The CDR3 runs to 14 residues. V was shortened by 2 bases and J by 2 bases, with 10 bases between the two germline ends. Germline V lookup: CDR1 MNHNS, CDR2 SASEGT.

This chain connects TRBV6-1 to TRBJ2-7, with D unresolved. The source is a woman in her thirties or forties with acute COVID-19. The sequenced material came from PBMCs or T cells enriched from blood (not recorded which). The CDR3 region is CASSESTGPYEQYF. The CDR3 DNA follows: TGTGCCAGCAGTGAATCGACGGGTCCCTACGAGCAGTACTTC.